This entry describes one T cell receptor (beta chain). Per the germline V gene, CDR1 is MNHEY and CDR2 is SMNVEV (reference sequence). Between the trimmed V and J ends, which lost 4 bases and 4 bases, there was a span of 8 bases. The CDR3 consists of 13 residues. A single record per CDR3 protein comes from TCRdb applying MiXCR to the RT-PCR reads. The sample holds hundreds of thousands of distinct CDR3 sequences, around 11% seen once. The entry originates in a study of response to subunit inactivated influenza vaccine. The data also belong to a second study, concerning T cells expressing NK-cell markers. That investigation notes: TCR beta cDNA was made by 5'RACE template switching with UMIs. Among the eight sequenced donors, seven tested HCMV-seropositive and one tested seronegative. Several experiments employed an anti-gamma-delta TCR antibody to confine sorting to alpha-beta TCR T cells. Five to seven of the donors carried dominant NKG2C+ clonotypes that took up roughly 1.0-7.5% of their CD8+ T cells. Nothing established the HCMV specificity of expanded NKG2C+ T cell clones.

The sample consisted of PBMCs from blood, taken on the day of vaccination. The chain uses TRBV27 and TRBJ2-1, with D hard to call. The sequence was collected from a man aged 50-60 years who received an inactivated influenza vaccine. CDR3 region: CASSSRRYNEQFF. In DNA, the CDR3 is TGTGCCAGCAGTTCCCGTAGATACAATGAGCAGTTCTTC.